What follows are 25 T cell receptor beta chains derived from one specimen sequenced in a study of shared T cell receptors in the human thymus. Generated by immunoSEQ multiplex PCR, the TCRdb table keeps only in-frame clones and is missing some. The sample yields 720,000 or so clones, approximately 85% seen once. The same data also went into a second study, on human thymus T cells.

Sequencing was done on a sample of thymocytes. The receptors stem from a girl under three years old with a congenital heart defect.

The chain has TRBV4-3 and TRBJ2-3; 8 bases map to TRBD2. CDR1 and CDR2 from the germline V gene are LGHNA and YSLEER. This CDR3 is built from 17 residues. V shed 1 base and J 0 bases; nucleotides not matched to a gene: 6. In DNA form, the CDR3 reads TGCGCCAGCAGCCAAGGACGTTTAGCGGGGAGCACAGATACGCAGTATTTT. Translating it yields CASSQGRLAGSTDTQYF.

The gene calls are TRBV5-4 and TRBJ1-1, with D possibly matching TRBD1 (6 bases). Per germline, CDR1 SGHNT and CDR2 YYREEE (reference sequence). Trimming stripped 4 bases from V and 5 bases from J, with 15 bases between. The CDR3 totals 14 residues. CDR3 sequence: CASSPQGHRTEAFF. CDR3 DNA: TGTGCCAGCAGCCCCCAGGGGCATAGGACTGAAGCTTTCTTT.

The V and J genes are TRBV13 and TRBJ1-1; D possibly corresponds to TRBD1 (5 bases). This CDR3 has 16 amino acids. The germline CDR1 and CDR2 sequences are PRHDT and FYEKMQ (reference sequence). V was trimmed by 6 bases and J by 3 bases, leaving 20 bases between them. The CDR3 loop reads CASRPLVWGGDTEAFF. The DNA of the CDR3 is TGTGCCAGCAGGCCCCTGGTTTGGGGCGGGGACACTGAAGCTTTCTTT.

The chain uses TRBV7-3 and TRBJ2-5; TRBD1 might be the D (6 bases). The CDR3 has 15 residues. The V gene's germline CDR1 is SGHTA and CDR2 FQGTGA. The V end lost 2 bases, the J end lost 5 bases, and 15 bases lay between the germline ends. The CDR3 nucleotides are TGTGCCAGCAGCTTAGGTGGGGGCCCAAGGGAGACCCAGTACTTC. Amino acid sequence: CASSLGGGPRETQYF.

The rearrangement links TRBV6-1 to TRBJ1-6; D remains ambiguous. Germline values: CDR1 MNHNS, CDR2 SASEGT. Trimming pared 8 bases from V and 8 bases from J, leaving 13 bases between. The CDR3 contains 13 residues. The CDR3 sequence: CASGPSWYSPLHF. In DNA form, the CDR3 reads TGTGCCAGCGGCCCTTCATGGTATTCACCCCTCCACTTT.

The rearrangement links TRBV7-9 to TRBJ1-1, with D unclear. Germline V gene data show CDR1 as SEHNR and CDR2 as FQNEAQ (reference sequence). Trimming left V 5 bases short and J 7 bases short, with 14 bases between. The CDR3 length is 13 residues. CDR3 protein: CASSHGLEDEAFF. The CDR3 DNA follows: TGTGCCAGCAGCCATGGGCTGGAGGATGAAGCTTTCTTT.

V gene TRBV5-1 combines with J gene TRBJ1-6, with 8 bases aligning to TRBD1. This CDR3 comprises 20 residues. The junction had 17 bases not matched to a gene; V was cut back by 1 base and J by 5 bases. The V gene's germline CDR1 is SGHRS and CDR2 YFSETQ. CDR3 bases: TGCGCCAGCAGCTTGCTTACTGCCGGACAGGGAACTCATAATAATTCACCCCTCCACTTT. Its protein is CASSLLTAGQGTHNNSPLHF.

DNA of the CDR3: TGTGCCAGCAGCCTAACGTTAGGTTCTGCGCGGTCCTACGAGCAGTACTTC. Encoded protein: CASSLTLGSARSYEQYF. The chain carries TRBV14 and TRBJ2-7; the D is unclear. This CDR3 region has 17 residues. V was trimmed by 4 bases and J by 1 base, leaving 20 bases between them. Looked up from germline, CDR1 is SGHDN and CDR2 is FVKESK.

This rearrangement joins TRBV4-1 to TRBJ1-2; 11 bases align to TRBD1. CDR1 is MGHRA and CDR2 is YSYEKL in the germline V gene. With 4 bases clipped from V and 2 bases from J, the junction kept 15 bases outside the gene matches. This CDR3 comprises 19 residues. The CDR3 protein is CASSLTPGQGALQNYGYTF. Here the CDR3 DNA reads TGCGCCAGCAGCCTGACCCCTGGACAGGGGGCCCTCCAAAACTATGGCTACACCTTC.

The CDR3 bases are TGTGCCACCAGCAGAGGCTTGGGGGGGAAGCCACCTAACTATGGCTACACCTTC. Its translation is CATSRGLGGKPPNYGYTF. The chain uses TRBV15 and TRBJ1-2; D may be TRBD1 (5 bases). The CDR3 is 18 amino acids. V lost 1 base and J lost 0, with 18 bases in between. Germline CDR1 and CDR2: LNHNV and YYDKDF (reference sequence).

The chain employs TRBV7-6 and TRBJ1-1; no clear D gene. CDR1 SGHVS and CDR2 FNYEAQ come from the germline V gene. The CDR3 consists of 13 residues. V was pared by 5 bases and J by 0 bases, with 7 bases between. This chain's CDR3 is CASSVMLNTEAFF. CDR3 nucleotide sequence: TGTGCCAGCAGCGTCATGTTGAACACTGAAGCTTTCTTT.

The chain carries TRBV11-1 and TRBJ1-6, with TRBD1 matching 8 bases. Germline assignment: CDR1 SGHAT and CDR2 FQDESV (reference sequence). CDR3 length: 16 amino acids. With 5 bases clipped from V and 5 bases from J, the junction kept 8 bases outside the gene matches. The chain's CDR3 is CASSPGTGVDNSPLHF. The CDR3 DNA is TGTGCCAGCAGCCCCGGGACAGGAGTGGATAATTCACCCCTCCACTTT.

The J gene is TRBJ1-1, the V gene TRBV14; 9 bases are a match to TRBD1. With V trimmed by 1 base and J by 5 bases, 17 bases remained unmatched. CDR1 is SGHDN and CDR2 is FVKESK in the germline V gene. CDR3 length equals 19 residues. CDR3 coding DNA: TGTGCCAGCAGCCAAGGGGAATCGGACAGGGGTCGAAGGGGAACTGAAGCTTTCTTT. It yields the protein CASSQGESDRGRRGTEAFF.

The chain employs TRBV2 and TRBJ2-1; 13 bases map to TRBD2. V dropped 6 bases and J dropped 5; count of bases not matched to a gene: 13. The CDR3 has 18 residues. From germline, CDR1 is SNHLY and CDR2 FYNNEI. The DNA of the CDR3 is TGTGCCAGCAGCTACACTAGCGGGGGGGCAATTTCGGACAATGAGCAGTTCTTC. This encodes CASSYTSGGAISDNEQFF.

The gene calls are TRBV5-1 and TRBJ1-1, with D uncertain. Trimming cost V 4 bases and J 4 bases, with 17 bases left between them. Germline values: CDR1 SGHRS, CDR2 YFSETQ. There are 15 residues in the CDR3. CDR3 region: CASSRNLPTPTEAFF. The CDR3 DNA follows: TGCGCCAGCAGCCGCAACCTCCCTACGCCCACTGAAGCTTTCTTT.

The chain links TRBV7-6 to TRBJ1-1; 7 nucleotides match TRBD1. CDR3 size: 21 residues. Looked up from germline, CDR1 is SGHVS and CDR2 is FNYEAQ. V dropped 6 bases and J dropped 6; count of bases not matched to a gene: 31. In nucleotides, the CDR3 is TGTGCCAGCAGTTATGAGAACTCCTCAGGGGGTAGGGGGCCTCCGCCAGCTGAAGCTTTCTTT. Its translation: CASSYENSSGGRGPPPAEAFF.

This clone was found once. V usage is TRBV7-3 and J usage is TRBJ2-3; D gene uncertain. CDR1 SGHTA and CDR2 FQGTGA come from the germline V gene. V was shortened by 5 bases and J by 0 bases, with 9 bases between the two germline ends. The CDR3 extends over 14 amino acids. CDR3 in amino acids: CASSPFVSTDTQYF. DNA of the CDR3: TGTGCCAGCAGCCCCTTCGTAAGCACAGATACGCAGTATTTT.

This chain uses TRBV27 with TRBJ2-2; 7 nucleotides align to TRBD2. The V and J ends lost 7 bases and 0 bases, in that order; junction bases with no gene match: 11. CDR3 length: 17 amino acids. In germline, CDR1 is MNHEY, CDR2 SMNVEV (reference sequence). In nucleotides, the CDR3 is TGTGCCAGCAATGAACTCCGGGGAGGGCCGAACACCGGGGAGCTGTTTTTT. The encoded protein is CASNELRGGPNTGELFF.

The rearrangement joins TRBV28 to TRBJ1-2, with D possibly TRBD1 on 5 matching bases. The CDR3 consists of 16 residues. The V gene's germline CDR1 is MDHEN and CDR2 SYDVKM. Trimming pared 6 bases from V and 5 bases from J, leaving 22 bases between. CDR3 coding DNA: TGTGCCAGCAGCCACCCTCTAGGGACTTACGGATATGGCTACACCTTC. Translating gives CASSHPLGTYGYGYTF.

The rearrangement uses TRBV5-4 and TRBJ1-2; TRBD1 might be the D (6 bases). The CDR3 sequence is 13 residues long. Germline V lookup: CDR1 SGHNT, CDR2 YYREEE (reference sequence). With 4 bases removed from V and 8 bases from J, the gap between germline ends came to 15 bases. The CDR3 loop is CASSRRQAEGYTF. The CDR3 DNA reads TGTGCCAGCAGCCGTCGACAGGCTGAAGGCTACACCTTC.

The chain recombines TRBV2 with TRBJ1-3; possible D gene TRBD1, 6 bases. Germline V gives CDR1 SNHLY, CDR2 FYNNEI. The CDR3 sequence is 19 residues long. V was trimmed by 4 bases and J by 0 bases, leaving 22 bases between them. The CDR3 reads CASSGEGERGSSSGNTIYF. In DNA form, the CDR3 reads TGTGCCAGCAGTGGTGAGGGGGAAAGGGGGTCGAGCTCTGGAAACACCATATATTTT.

V gene TRBV5-1 combines with J gene TRBJ1-4; D possibly corresponds to TRBD1 (6 bases). The CDR3 contains 15 residues. Trimming removed 4 bases from V and 8 bases from J, with 18 bases in between. CDR1 SGHRS and CDR2 YFSETQ come from the germline V gene. Here the CDR3 reads CASSLRGGAWEKLFF. DNA of the CDR3: TGCGCCAGCAGCCTCCGCGGGGGCGCCTGGGAAAAACTGTTTTTT.

This rearrangement joins TRBV27 to TRBJ1-2; D possibly corresponds to TRBD1 (5 bases). CDR1 MNHEY and CDR2 SMNVEV come from the germline V gene (reference sequence). Between the trimmed V and J ends, which lost 7 bases and 2 bases, there was a span of 20 bases. This CDR3 has 16 amino acids. CDR3 DNA sequence: TGTGCCAGCACCCCTATACCGGGCAGGGCCAACTATGGCTACACCTTC. Encoded protein: CASTPIPGRANYGYTF.

This clone has just one count. The CDR3 sequence: CASSDRDVSGLGNTIYF. DNA for the CDR3: TGCGCCAGCTCGGACAGGGATGTTAGTGGTCTTGGAAACACCATATATTTT. The rearrangement joins TRBV4-1 to TRBJ1-3; 8 nucleotides match TRBD1. There are 17 residues in the CDR3. Germline V gene lookup returns CDR1 MGHRA and CDR2 YSYEKL. V shed 8 bases, J shed 3 bases, and the junction held 15 bases outside the gene matches.

J is TRBJ1-2 and V is TRBV16; 9 nucleotides agree with TRBD1. The CDR3 sequence is 17 residues long. Trimming took 4 bases from V and 2 from J; bases not matched to a gene: 11. Germline-derived CDR1 and CDR2 are KGHSY and FQNENV. The CDR3 loop reads CASSPRTGEERNYGYTF. CDR3 coding DNA: TGTGCCAGCAGCCCGCGGACAGGGGAGGAACGAAACTATGGCTACACCTTC.